The rows below give T cell receptor beta chains drawn from one sample of a study of cytomegalovirus exposure and HLA in healthy donors. Using immunoSEQ multiplex PCR, the repertoire was profiled, and TCRdb retains in-frame clones only, with some absent. Seen here are approximately 180,000 clones, roughly 85% observed once, and the top ten hold less than 2%. The sequenced material came from PBMCs. The receptors here all came from a woman aged 18-30 years in good health and CMV-seronegative. Both conserved end residues are part of each CDR3. The D gene is left open where the match is weak. Only some rows state a clone size, as once, few, many or a class for expanded clones.

CDR3 length | J gene | V gene | clone size | D gene | CDR3 DNA | CDR3 protein
14 | TRBJ1-2 | TRBV7-9 | . | . | TGTGCCAGCAGCTTAGATCAGGGCCTCTATGGCTACACCTTC | CASSLDQGLYGYTF
14 | TRBJ1-1 | TRBV7-8 | . | . | TGTGCCAGCAGCTTAGACAGCATGAACACTGAAGCTTTCTTT | CASSLDSMNTEAFF
15 | TRBJ2-6 | TRBV4-2 | few | . | TGTGCCAGTCTTTACGGGGGCTCTGGGGCCAACGTCCTGACTTTC | CASLYGGSGANVLTF
16 | TRBJ2-1 | TRBV5-1 | once | TRBD2 | TGCGCCAGCAGCCCCCCGGCTAGCGGTGATTACAATGAGCAGTTCTTC | CASSPPASGDYNEQFF
14 | TRBJ2-5 | TRBV7-8 | once | TRBD2 | TGTGCCAGCAGCTTAGGGGGAGGGCAAGAGACCCAGTACTTC | CASSLGGGQETQYF
18 | TRBJ2-7 | TRBV7-2 | . | TRBD2 | TGTGCCAGCAGTCGGTCCACTTCGACTAGCGGGGGACCCTACGAGCAGTACTTC | CASSRSTSTSGGPYEQYF
15 | TRBJ2-5 | TRBV10-3 | . | TRBD1 | TGTGCCACCGCCGGCACCGAGGACAGGGGGGAGACCCAGTACTTC | CATAGTEDRGETQYF
13 | TRBJ2-1 | TRBV27 | . | . | TGTGCCAGCAGTTTAACCGGGTACAATGAGCAGTTCTTC | CASSLTGYNEQFF
17 | TRBJ2-7 | TRBV5-1 | once | TRBD2 | TGCGCCAGCAGCTCGGGGACTAGCGGGACGTATACCTACGAGCAGTACTTC | CASSSGTSGTYTYEQYF
16 | TRBJ2-7 | TRBV10-3 | . | TRBD1 | TGTGCCATCACCCCGAGGGCAGGGGGATTCCCTTACGAGCAGTACTTC | CAITPRAGGFPYEQYF
12 | TRBJ1-1 | TRBV6-6 | . | TRBD1 | TGTGCCTACAGGGGCCCCGACGGCGAAGCTTTCTTT | CAYRGPDGEAFF
13 | TRBJ2-7 | TRBV28 | . | . | TGTGCCACAACATACGGACAGTCCTACGAGCAGTACTTC | CATTYGQSYEQYF
20 | TRBJ2-4 | TRBV7-6 | once | TRBD2 | TGTGCCAGCAGCTTAGCCCCGACTGGCGGGAGGGGGCTAGCCAAAAACATTCAGTACTTC | CASSLAPTGGRGLAKNIQYF
11 | TRBJ1-1 | TRBV30 | few | . | TGTGCCTGGAGTGTAGGCCCCGGGGCTTTCTTT | CAWSVGPGAFF
15 | TRBJ1-6 | TRBV2 | . | TRBD1 | TGTGCCAGCAGTAGACAGGGCCAACCAAATTCACCCCTCCACTTT | CASSRQGQPNSPLHF
14 | TRBJ1-5 | TRBV28 | . | . | TGTGCCAGCAAGGGGGGGCGCAAAGAGCAGCCCCAGCATTTT | CASKGGRKEQPQHF
14 | TRBJ2-1 | TRBV9 | . | . | TGTGCCAGCAGCGTAAGGGGGGGCTACAATGAGCAGTTCTTC | CASSVRGGYNEQFF
18 | TRBJ2-3 | TRBV25-1 | . | TRBD2 | TGTGCCAGCAGTGACCTTACCGGGACTAGCGGGAATGGGGATACGCAGTATTTT | CASSDLTGTSGNGDTQYF
12 | TRBJ2-1 | TRBV19 | . | . | TGTGCCAGTAGTATACTTAACAATGAGCAGTTCTTC | CASSILNNEQFF
15 | TRBJ1-1 | TRBV11-2 | . | . | TGTGCCAGCAGCTTAATCCAGGGGATGGGGACTGAAGCTTTCTTT | CASSLIQGMGTEAFF
11 | TRBJ2-3 | TRBV29-1 | . | . | TGCAGCGTGGCAGGGGCAGATACGCAGTATTTT | CSVAGADTQYF
14 | TRBJ1-5 | TRBV9 | once | . | TGTGCCAGCAGTCAGTTGGGGGGGAATCAGCCCCAGCATTTT | CASSQLGGNQPQHF
16 | TRBJ2-2 | TRBV7-9 | . | . | TGTTCCAGCAGCGGACAGTACCTGACGAACACCGGGGAGCTGTTTTTT | CSSSGQYLTNTGELFF
16 | TRBJ2-1 | TRBV7-9 | . | TRBD2 | TGTGCCAGCAGCGACCCCGGCGATAGCGGGAGGGCCGAGCAGTTCTTC | CASSDPGDSGRAEQFF
16 | TRBJ1-5 | TRBV6-6 | few | . | TGTGCCAGCAGTTACTCCATGGACAGTCCCCGGCAGCCCCAGCATTTT | CASSYSMDSPRQPQHF
14 | TRBJ2-3 | TRBV29-1 | . | TRBD2 | TGCAGCGTTGCAACGGGAGGGAGCACAGATACGCAGTATTTT | CSVATGGSTDTQYF
14 | TRBJ1-2 | TRBV27 | . | TRBD1 | TGTGCCAGCAGTTTGTCCGGGACAGGGTATGGCTACACCTTC | CASSLSGTGYGYTF
16 | TRBJ2-3 | TRBV28 | once | . | TGTGCCAGCAGAACTCCCGGGACTCAGATCGAGGATACGCAGTATTTT | CASRTPGTQIEDTQYF
17 | TRBJ2-5 | TRBV5-5 | . | TRBD1 | TGTGCCAGCAGCTTGGATTCGGACAGGGATTTACGGGAGACCCAGTACTTC | CASSLDSDRDLRETQYF